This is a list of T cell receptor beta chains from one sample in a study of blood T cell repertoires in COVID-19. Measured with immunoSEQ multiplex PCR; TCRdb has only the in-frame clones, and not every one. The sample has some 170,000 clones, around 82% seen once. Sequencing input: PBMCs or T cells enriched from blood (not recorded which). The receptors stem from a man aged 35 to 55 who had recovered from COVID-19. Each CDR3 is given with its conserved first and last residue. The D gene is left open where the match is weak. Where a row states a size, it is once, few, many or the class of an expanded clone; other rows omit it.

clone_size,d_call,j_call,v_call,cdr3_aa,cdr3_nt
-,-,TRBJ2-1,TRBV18,CASSKGGSYNEQFF,TGTGCCAGCTCCAAGGGAGGCAGTTACAATGAGCAGTTCTTC
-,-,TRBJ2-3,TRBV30,CAWGAGASTDTQYF,TGTGCCTGGGGTGCGGGGGCCAGCACAGATACGCAGTATTTT
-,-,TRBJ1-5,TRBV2,CASSEQASNQPQHF,TGTGCCAGCAGTGAACAGGCTAGCAATCAGCCCCAGCATTTT
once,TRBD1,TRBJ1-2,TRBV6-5,CASSYGTAANYGYTF,TGTGCCAGCAGTTACGGGACAGCCGCTAACTATGGCTACACCTTC
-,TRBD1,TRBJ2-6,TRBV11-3,CASSFGQGSGANVLTF,TGTGCCAGCAGCTTCGGACAGGGCTCTGGGGCCAACGTCCTGACTTTC
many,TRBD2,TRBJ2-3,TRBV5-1,CASSLRTSGSTDTQYF,TGCGCCAGCAGCCTAAGGACTAGCGGAAGCACAGATACGCAGTATTTT
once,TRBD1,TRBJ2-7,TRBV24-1,CATSDGTGVYYEQYF,TGTGCCACCAGTGACGGGACAGGGGTTTACTACGAGCAGTACTTC
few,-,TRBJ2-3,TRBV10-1,CASSAGDRTDTQYF,TGCGCCAGCAGTGCAGGGGACCGCACAGATACGCAGTATTTT
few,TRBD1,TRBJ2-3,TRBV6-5,CASRSGQGGTDTQYF,TGTGCCAGCAGGAGCGGACAGGGGGGGACAGATACGCAGTATTTT
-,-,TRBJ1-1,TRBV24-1,CATSDPRTPNTEAFF,TGTGCCACCAGTGATCCCAGAACCCCGAACACTGAAGCTTTCTTT
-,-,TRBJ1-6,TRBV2,CASTEQRYNSPLHF,TGTGCCAGCACCGAACAGCGGTATAATTCACCCCTCCACTTT
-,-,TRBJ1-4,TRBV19,CASSDRGTNEKLFF,TGTGCCAGTAGTGATAGGGGGACTAATGAAAAACTGTTTTTT
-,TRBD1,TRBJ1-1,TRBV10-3,CAISEPRTGVNTEAFF,TGTGCCATCAGTGAACCGAGGACAGGGGTGAACACTGAAGCTTTCTTT
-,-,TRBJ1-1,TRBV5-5,CASTMSTLMPEAFF,TGTGCCAGCACCATGAGTACTCTGATGCCTGAAGCTTTCTTT
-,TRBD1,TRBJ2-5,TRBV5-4,CASSLVWDRAGETQYF,TGTGCCAGCAGCTTGGTTTGGGACAGGGCAGGAGAGACCCAGTACTTC
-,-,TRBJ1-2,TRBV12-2,CASRPYRGEDHYGYTF,TGTGCAAGTCGCCCGTACAGGGGTGAAGATCACTATGGCTACACCTTC
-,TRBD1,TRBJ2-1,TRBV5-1,CASSRGDRGTYNEQFF,TGCGCCAGCAGCAGGGGGGACAGGGGCACCTACAATGAGCAGTTCTTC
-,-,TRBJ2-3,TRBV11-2,CASRQGYTDTQYF,TGTGCCAGCAGGCAGGGGTACACAGATACGCAGTATTTT
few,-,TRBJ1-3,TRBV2,CASSRRGSDSGNTIYF,TGTGCCAGCAGCCGCAGGGGAAGTGATTCTGGAAACACCATATATTTT
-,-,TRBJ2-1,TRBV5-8,CASSSALGAYNEQFF,TGTGCCAGCAGCTCTGCTTTGGGGGCATACAATGAGCAGTTCTTC
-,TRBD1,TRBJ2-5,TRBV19,CASSTDRGPGTQYF,TGTGCCAGTAGTACGGACAGGGGGCCCGGGACCCAGTACTTC
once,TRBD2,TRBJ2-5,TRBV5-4,CASSPLAGGQETQYF,TGTGCCAGCAGCCCACTAGCGGGGGGACAAGAGACCCAGTACTTC
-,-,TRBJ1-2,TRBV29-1,CSVEIRSGFGGYTF,TGCAGCGTTGAAATCAGGTCTGGATTCGGTGGCTACACCTTC
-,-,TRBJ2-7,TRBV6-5,CASRDGAGEQYF,TGTGCCAGCAGGGACGGCGCGGGAGAGCAGTACTTC
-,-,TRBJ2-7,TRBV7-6,CASSVTIGEQYF,TGTGCCAGCAGCGTCACCATCGGCGAGCAGTACTTC
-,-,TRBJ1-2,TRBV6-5,CASSYSPGGMRGYTF,TGTGCCAGCAGTTACTCCCCGGGGGGAATGAGGGGCTACACCTTC
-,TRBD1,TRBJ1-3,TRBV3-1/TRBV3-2,CASSVGDSLYF,TGTGCCAGCAGCGTCGGGGACAGCCTATATTTT
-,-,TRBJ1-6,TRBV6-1,CASSESRTAGNSPLHF,TGTGCCAGCAGTGAAAGCAGGACGGCGGGAAATTCACCCCTCCACTTT
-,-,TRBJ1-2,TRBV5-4,CASTRGGQGVWNDGYTF,TGTGCCAGCACCCGGGGGGGGCAGGGCGTTTGGAATGATGGCTACACCTTC
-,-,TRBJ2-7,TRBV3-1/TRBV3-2,CASSQGHSEQYF,TGTGCCAGCAGCCAGGGACACTCCGAGCAGTACTTC
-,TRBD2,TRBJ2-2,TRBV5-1,CASSGTSGGPHTGELFF,TGCGCCAGCAGCGGGACTAGCGGGGGGCCTCACACCGGGGAGCTGTTTTTT
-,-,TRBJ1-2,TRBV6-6,CATFKGGGYTF,TGTGCCACCTTTAAGGGCGGGGGCTACACCTTC
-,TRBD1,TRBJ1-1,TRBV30,CAWRGQGDTEAFF,TGTGCCTGGAGGGGACAGGGGGACACTGAAGCTTTCTTT
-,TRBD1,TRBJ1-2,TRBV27,CASSSGQGSYTF,TGTGCCAGCAGTTCAGGACAGGGTTCCTACACCTTC
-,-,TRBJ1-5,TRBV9,CASSSTGNQPQHF,TGTGCCAGCAGCTCCACAGGGAATCAGCCCCAGCATTTT
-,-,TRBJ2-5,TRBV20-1,CSASSREETQYF,TGCAGTGCTAGTTCCCGGGAAGAGACCCAGTACTTC
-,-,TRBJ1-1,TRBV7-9,CASSRNEGTEAFF,TGTGCCAGCAGCCGGAACGAGGGCACTGAAGCTTTCTTT
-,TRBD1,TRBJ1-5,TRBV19,CASRGQGSVNQPQHF,TGTGCCAGTAGGGGACAGGGTTCAGTCAATCAGCCCCAGCATTTT
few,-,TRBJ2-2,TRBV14,CASSQGTIYGELFF,TGTGCCAGCAGCCAAGGGACTATTTACGGGGAGCTGTTTTTT
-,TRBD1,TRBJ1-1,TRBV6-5,CASSYKQGATEAFF,TGTGCCAGCAGTTACAAGCAGGGGGCAACTGAAGCTTTCTTT